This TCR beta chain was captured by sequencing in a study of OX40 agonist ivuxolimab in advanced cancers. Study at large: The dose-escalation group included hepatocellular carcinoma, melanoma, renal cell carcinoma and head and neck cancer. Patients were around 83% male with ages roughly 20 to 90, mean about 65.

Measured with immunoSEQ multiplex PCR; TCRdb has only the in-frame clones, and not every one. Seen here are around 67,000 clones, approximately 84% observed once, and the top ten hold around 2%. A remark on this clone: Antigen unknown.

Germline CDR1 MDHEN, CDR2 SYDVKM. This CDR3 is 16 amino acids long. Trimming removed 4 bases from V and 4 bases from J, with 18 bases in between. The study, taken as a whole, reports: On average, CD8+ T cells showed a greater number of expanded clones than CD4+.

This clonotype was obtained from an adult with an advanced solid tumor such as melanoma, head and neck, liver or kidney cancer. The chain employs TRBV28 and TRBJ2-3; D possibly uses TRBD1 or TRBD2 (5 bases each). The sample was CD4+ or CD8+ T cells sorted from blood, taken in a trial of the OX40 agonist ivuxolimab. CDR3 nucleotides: TGTGCCAGCAGTTCCCCCGCAGGGAGTTTTGCAGATACGCAGTATTTT. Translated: CASSSPAGSFADTQYF.